The rows below give T cell receptor beta chains drawn from one sample of a study of blood T cell repertoires in COVID-19. The protocol was immunoSEQ multiplex PCR, while the TCRdb copy is restricted to in-frame clones and leaves out a portion. The data hold a few hundred thousand clones, with around 87% observed a single time. Sequenced sample: PBMCs or T cells enriched from blood (not recorded which). These TCRs come from a man younger than 45 who had recovered from COVID-19. The CDR3 runs from the conserved cysteine through the conserved F or W. A D gene is named only where the DNA matches it firmly. Expanded clones are given a class, and other clones once, few, many or no size at all.

>TRBV28|.|.|TRBJ1-6
CASTRSDIHNSPLHF
TGTGCCAGCACTAGGTCGGACATACATAATTCACCCCTCCACTTT
>TRBV5-5|.|TRBD1|TRBJ1-5
CASSLTGGNQPQHF
TGTGCCAGCAGCTTGACAGGGGGAAATCAGCCCCAGCATTTT
>TRBV3-1/TRBV3-2|once|.|TRBJ1-4
CASSRKSLSYTSTNEKLFF
TGTGCCAGCAGCCGAAAAAGTCTCTCATACACCTCAACTAATGAAAAACTGTTTTTT
>TRBV9|.|.|TRBJ2-1
CASSVGRGSYNEQFF
TGTGCCAGCAGCGTAGGGAGGGGATCCTACAATGAGCAGTTCTTC
>TRBV12-3/TRBV12-4|.|TRBD1|TRBJ1-2
CASSRTGNYGYTF
TGTGCCAGCAGTCGGACAGGGAACTATGGCTACACCTTC
>TRBV7-9|.|TRBD2|TRBJ2-5
CASSPYRGGNEETQYF
TGTGCCAGCAGCCCCTACCGCGGGGGGAATGAGGAGACCCAGTACTTC
>TRBV18|.|.|TRBJ1-4
CASSSAVQGNGKLFF
TGTGCCAGCTCATCAGCGGTCCAGGGGAATGGAAAACTGTTTTTT
>TRBV12-3/TRBV12-4|.|.|TRBJ1-1
CASSLGALVAFF
TGTGCCAGCAGTTTGGGGGCCCTGGTTGCTTTCTTT
>TRBV6-5|.|TRBD1|TRBJ1-4
CASSYPGTAQLFF
TGTGCCAGCAGTTATCCGGGGACAGCCCAACTGTTTTTT
>TRBV5-1|.|.|TRBJ1-2
CASSLVAGPLYGYTF
TGCGCCAGCAGCTTGGTGGCAGGGCCACTATATGGCTACACCTTC
>TRBV18|.|.|TRBJ1-4
CASSRNTGINEKLFF
TGTGCCAGCTCAAGAAACACAGGGATCAATGAAAAACTGTTTTTT
>TRBV30|.|TRBD1|TRBJ2-7
CAWSVGTGGSEQYF
TGTGCCTGGAGTGTCGGGACAGGGGGATCCGAGCAGTACTTC
>TRBV3-1/TRBV3-2|.|.|TRBJ1-6
CASSPGQIYNSPLHF
TGTGCCAGCAGCCCCGGACAGATATATAATTCACCCCTCCACTTT
>TRBV19|.|TRBD1|TRBJ2-5
CASSIGDRPQETQYF
TGTGCCAGTAGTATTGGGGACAGACCCCAAGAGACCCAGTACTTC
>TRBV19|.|.|TRBJ1-4
CASGEGVANEKLFF
TGTGCCAGTGGCGAAGGGGTCGCTAATGAAAAACTGTTTTTT
>TRBV30|.|.|TRBJ2-1
CAWMRVWSYNEQFF
TGTGCCTGGATGCGAGTGTGGTCCTACAATGAGCAGTTCTTC
>TRBV12-3/TRBV12-4|.|.|TRBJ1-5
CASTDRYQPQHF
TGTGCCAGCACCGACAGGTATCAGCCCCAGCATTTT
>TRBV25-1|few|.|TRBJ1-6
CASSTGGYNSPLHF
TGTGCCAGCTCCACCGGCGGATATAATTCACCCCTCCACTTT
>TRBV18|few|.|TRBJ1-2
CASSPFEGVNYGYTF
TGTGCCAGCTCACCATTCGAAGGGGTCAACTATGGCTACACCTTC
>TRBV6-1|.|.|TRBJ2-1
CASSEAQGWDNEQFF
TGTGCCAGCAGTGAAGCTCAGGGCTGGGACAATGAGCAGTTCTTC
>TRBV12-3/TRBV12-4|.|.|TRBJ2-7
CASSLGQGYEQYF
TGTGCCAGCAGTTTAGGTCAGGGCTACGAGCAGTACTTC
>TRBV20-1|.|.|TRBJ1-1
CSAATRQGAFF
TGCAGTGCTGCGACCCGGCAGGGAGCTTTCTTT
>TRBV27|.|.|TRBJ1-5
CASSSNRQYSNQPQHF
TGTGCCAGCAGTTCCAACCGACAGTATAGCAATCAGCCCCAGCATTTT
>TRBV6-5|.|.|TRBJ1-3
CASSPPGGRGNTIYF
TGTGCCAGCAGCCCACCAGGAGGAAGAGGAAACACCATATATTTT
>TRBV7-8|.|.|TRBJ1-2
CASSLGTGEKGYTF
TGTGCCAGCAGCCTCGGGACGGGGGAGAAGGGCTACACCTTC
>TRBV7-3|.|.|TRBJ2-7
CASSFSGGRKYF
TGTGCCAGCAGCTTCTCTGGAGGGAGAAAGTACTTC
>TRBV5-1|.|TRBD1|TRBJ1-4
CASSPNPGQGGEKLFF
TGCGCCAGCAGCCCGAACCCGGGACAGGGCGGTGAAAAACTGTTTTTT
>TRBV10-2|.|.|TRBJ1-3
CASSDLGAGNTIYF
TGCGCCAGCAGTGACCTGGGCGCTGGAAACACCATATATTTT
>TRBV19|.|.|TRBJ1-4
CASSIGGWRTNEKLFF
TGTGCCAGTAGTATAGGAGGTTGGCGGACTAATGAAAAACTGTTTTTT
>TRBV19|.|.|TRBJ2-2
CASSIGTGELFF
TGTGCCAGTAGTATCGGCACCGGGGAGCTGTTTTTT
>TRBV19|.|TRBD1|TRBJ1-2
CASRGDREFLGYTF
TGTGCCAGTAGGGGAGACAGGGAGTTCCTTGGCTACACCTTC
>TRBV19|.|.|TRBJ1-5
CASSISGVSDQPQHF
TGTGCCAGTAGTATATCGGGGGTGTCTGATCAGCCCCAGCATTTT
>TRBV14|once|.|TRBJ1-2
CASSQDRAFYGYTF
TGTGCCAGCAGCCAAGACAGGGCCTTCTATGGCTACACCTTC
>TRBV27|.|TRBD1|TRBJ2-3
CASSLADRGGADTQYF
TGTGCCAGCAGTTTGGCCGACAGGGGTGGCGCAGATACGCAGTATTTT
>TRBV5-1|.|TRBD1|TRBJ2-6
CASSRTGGRGANVLTF
TGCGCCAGCAGCCGGACAGGGGGACGTGGGGCCAACGTCCTGACTTTC
>TRBV14|.|.|TRBJ2-2
CASSRGLNTGELFF
TGTGCCAGCAGCCGGGGGCTAAACACCGGGGAGCTGTTTTTT
>TRBV4-1|.|.|TRBJ1-3
CASSPLGANSGNTIYF
TGCGCCAGCAGCCCACTGGGGGCGAACTCTGGAAACACCATATATTTT
>TRBV5-1|.|TRBD1|TRBJ1-4
CASSLAGGFEKLFF
TGCGCCAGCAGCTTGGCAGGGGGGTTTGAAAAACTGTTTTTT
>TRBV25-1|.|.|TRBJ2-3
CASSEGPGSDTQYF
TGTGCCAGCAGTGAGGGCCCTGGCTCAGATACGCAGTATTTT
>TRBV7-9|few|.|TRBJ1-4
CASREGFEWFF
TGTGCCAGCAGGGAGGGCTTCGAGTGGTTTTTT
>TRBV7-6|.|TRBD1|TRBJ2-3
CASSPSRDRGTDTQYF
TGTGCCAGCAGCCCTTCCCGGGACAGGGGTACAGATACGCAGTATTTT
>TRBV4-1|few|.|TRBJ2-7
CASSLPLSEQYF
TGCGCCAGCAGTCTACCCTTGTCCGAGCAGTACTTC
>TRBV7-8|.|.|TRBJ1-1
CASSLVVRAEAFF
TGTGCCAGCAGCTTAGTGGTGAGGGCTGAAGCTTTCTTT
>TRBV3-1/TRBV3-2|.|TRBD2|TRBJ2-7
CASSLGLAGTYEQYF
TGTGCCAGCAGCCTTGGACTAGCGGGGACCTACGAGCAGTACTTC
>TRBV5-5|.|TRBD1|TRBJ1-5
CASSWGTGRQPQHF
TGTGCCAGCAGCTGGGGGACAGGGCGACAGCCCCAGCATTTT
>TRBV10-2|.|TRBD1|TRBJ2-7
CASSTGTGARYEQYF
TGCGCCAGCAGCACCGGGACAGGGGCCCGCTACGAGCAGTACTTC